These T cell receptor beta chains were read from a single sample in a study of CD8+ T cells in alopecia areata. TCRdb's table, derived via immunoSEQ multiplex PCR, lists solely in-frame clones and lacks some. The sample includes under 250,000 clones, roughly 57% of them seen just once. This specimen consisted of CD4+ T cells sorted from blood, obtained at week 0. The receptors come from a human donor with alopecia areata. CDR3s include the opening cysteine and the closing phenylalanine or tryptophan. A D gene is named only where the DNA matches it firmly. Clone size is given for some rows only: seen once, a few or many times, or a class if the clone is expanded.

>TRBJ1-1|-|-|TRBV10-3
CAIRVEGSEAFF
TGTGCCATCAGGGTAGAGGGGTCTGAAGCTTTCTTT
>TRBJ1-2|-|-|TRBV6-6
CASSDNYGYTF
TGTGCCAGCAGCGACAACTATGGCTACACCTTC
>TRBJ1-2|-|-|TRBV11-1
CASSSDRTNYGYTF
TGTGCCAGCAGCTCAGACAGGACCAACTATGGCTACACCTTC
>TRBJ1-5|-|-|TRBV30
CAWAGGTDQPQHF
TGTGCCTGGGCTGGAGGGACTGATCAGCCCCAGCATTTT
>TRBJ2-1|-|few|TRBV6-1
CASSAPGGGLSYNEQFF
TGTGCCAGCAGTGCCCCAGGGGGGGGTCTCTCCTACAATGAGCAGTTCTTC
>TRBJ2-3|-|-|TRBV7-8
CASSLDTQYF
TGTGCCAGCAGCTTAGATACGCAGTATTTT
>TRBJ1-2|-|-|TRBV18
CASSPRGPYYGYTF
TGTGCCAGCTCACCTAGGGGCCCTTACTATGGCTACACCTTC
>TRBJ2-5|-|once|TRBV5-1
CASTWSKETQYF
TGCGCCAGCACCTGGTCCAAAGAGACCCAGTACTTC
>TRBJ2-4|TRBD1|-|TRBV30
CAWRPPPGTASPQYF
TGTGCCTGGAGACCCCCTCCCGGGACAGCCTCTCCGCAGTACTTC
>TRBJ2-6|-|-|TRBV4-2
CASSQGKAGSGANVLTF
TGTGCCAGCAGCCAAGGAAAGGCCGGCTCTGGGGCCAACGTCCTGACTTTC
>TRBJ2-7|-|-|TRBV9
CASSAEGKGYEQYF
TGTGCCAGCAGCGCTGAGGGGAAGGGCTACGAGCAGTACTTC
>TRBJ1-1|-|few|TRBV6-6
CASRTGDTEAFF
TGTGCCAGCCGCACCGGGGACACTGAAGCTTTCTTT
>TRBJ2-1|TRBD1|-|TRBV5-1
CASTKTGGNEQFF
TGCGCCAGCACCAAGACAGGGGGGAATGAGCAGTTCTTC
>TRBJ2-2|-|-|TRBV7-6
CASSLGFGAEINTGELFF
TGTGCCAGCAGCTTAGGTTTCGGAGCGGAGATTAACACCGGGGAGCTGTTTTTT
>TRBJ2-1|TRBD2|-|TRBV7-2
CASSTGLAGGGNEQFF
TGTGCCAGCAGCACAGGGTTGGCGGGGGGTGGTAATGAGCAGTTCTTC
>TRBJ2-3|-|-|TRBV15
CATSRDLGYSGDTQYF
TGTGCCACCAGCAGAGATCTCGGCTATTCGGGTGATACGCAGTATTTT
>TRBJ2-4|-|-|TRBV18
CASSPPGEIAKNIQYF
TGTGCCAGCTCACCACCGGGGGAGATAGCCAAAAACATTCAGTACTTC
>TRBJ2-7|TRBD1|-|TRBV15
CATGTGENEQYF
TGTGCCACGGGGACAGGGGAAAACGAGCAGTACTTC
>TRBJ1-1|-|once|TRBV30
CAWARENTEAFF
TGTGCCTGGGCTAGGGAAAACACTGAAGCTTTCTTT
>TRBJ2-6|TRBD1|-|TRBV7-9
CASSSRRTGINSGANVLTF
TGTGCCAGCAGCTCAAGAAGGACAGGGATCAACTCTGGGGCCAACGTCCTGACTTTC
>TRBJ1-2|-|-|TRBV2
CASVQTELYGYTF
TGTGCCAGCGTCCAGACGGAGCTCTATGGCTACACCTTC
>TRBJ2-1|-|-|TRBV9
CASSVDGGKHNEQFF
TGTGCCAGCAGCGTAGATGGGGGGAAACACAATGAGCAGTTCTTC
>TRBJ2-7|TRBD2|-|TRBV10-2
CASTATSGRSYEQYF
TGCGCCAGCACCGCGACTAGCGGGAGATCCTACGAGCAGTACTTC
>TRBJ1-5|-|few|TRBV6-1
CASSASRVQPQHF
TGTGCCAGCAGTGCCAGCAGGGTCCAGCCCCAGCATTTT
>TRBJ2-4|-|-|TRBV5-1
CASTDLGVDIQYF
TGCGCCAGCACGGATTTGGGGGTTGACATTCAGTACTTC
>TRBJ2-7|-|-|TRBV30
CAWSVAYEQYF
TGTGCCTGGAGTGTCGCTTACGAGCAGTACTTC
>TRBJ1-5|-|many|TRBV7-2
CASSLESGRNQPQHF
TGTGCCAGCAGCTTAGAATCGGGGCGCAATCAGCCCCAGCATTTT
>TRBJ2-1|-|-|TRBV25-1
CASSEQAGAYNEQFF
TGTGCCAGCAGTGAACAGGCGGGCGCCTACAATGAGCAGTTCTTC
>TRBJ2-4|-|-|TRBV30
CAWSVSGGFGIQYF
TGTGCCTGGAGTGTAAGTGGCGGGTTCGGCATTCAGTACTTC
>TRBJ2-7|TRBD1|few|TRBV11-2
CASRYWGTGGSYEQYF
TGTGCCAGCAGATATTGGGGGACAGGGGGTTCCTACGAGCAGTACTTC
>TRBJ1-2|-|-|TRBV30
CAWSVAGQSGYTF
TGTGCCTGGAGTGTCGCCGGACAATCTGGCTACACCTTC
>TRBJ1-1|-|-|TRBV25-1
CASSASRTEAFF
TGTGCCAGCAGTGCCAGCAGGACTGAAGCTTTCTTT
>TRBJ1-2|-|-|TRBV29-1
CSVSGADYGYTF
TGCAGCGTATCAGGGGCGGACTATGGCTACACCTTC
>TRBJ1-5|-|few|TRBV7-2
CASSPGGAGHQPQHF
TGTGCCAGCAGCCCCGGGGGGGCAGGTCATCAGCCCCAGCATTTT
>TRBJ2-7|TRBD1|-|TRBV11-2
CASSLGQGAHEQYF
TGTGCCAGCAGCTTGGGACAGGGGGCCCACGAGCAGTACTTC
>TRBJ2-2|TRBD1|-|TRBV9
CASSTRQGDTGELFF
TGTGCCAGCAGCACCCGACAGGGGGACACCGGGGAGCTGTTTTTT
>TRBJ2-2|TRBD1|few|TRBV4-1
CASSGGTGFNTGELFF
TGCGCCAGCAGCGGGGGGACAGGTTTCAACACCGGGGAGCTGTTTTTT
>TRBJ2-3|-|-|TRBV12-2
CASRPSSRGSNTDTQYF
TGTGCAAGTCGCCCCAGTTCTCGGGGGAGCAACACAGATACGCAGTATTTT
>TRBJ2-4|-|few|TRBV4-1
CASSLVPRDVRRTKNIQYF
TGCGCCAGCAGCCTTGTACCAAGGGACGTCCGTCGAACCAAAAACATTCAGTACTTC
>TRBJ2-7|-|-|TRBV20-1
CSARAGNEQYF
TGCAGTGCTAGAGCAGGGAACGAGCAGTACTTC
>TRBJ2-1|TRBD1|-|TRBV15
CATSASFRDRGFNEQFF
TGTGCCACCAGCGCTTCATTCCGGGACAGGGGATTCAATGAGCAGTTCTTC
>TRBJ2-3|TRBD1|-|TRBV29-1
CSVVAGQGTDTQYF
TGCAGCGTCGTGGCCGGACAGGGAACAGATACGCAGTATTTT
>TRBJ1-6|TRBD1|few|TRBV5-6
CASSYLDRGRGNSPLHF
TGTGCCAGCAGCTACCTGGACAGGGGGCGAGGGAATTCACCCCTCCACTTT
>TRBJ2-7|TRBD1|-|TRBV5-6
CASRGTGLVEQYF
TGTGCCAGCAGGGGGACAGGGCTGGTCGAGCAGTACTTC
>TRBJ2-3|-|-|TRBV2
CASTEESTRADTQYF
TGTGCCAGCACTGAGGAGTCGACTAGGGCAGATACGCAGTATTTT
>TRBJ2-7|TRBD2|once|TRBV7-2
CASSLAGTDLAGVYF
TGTGCCAGCAGCTTAGCGGGGACCGATTTAGCGGGAGTGTACTTC
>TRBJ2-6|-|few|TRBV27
CASSFGPRSGANVLTF
TGTGCCAGCAGTTTCGGGCCGCGCTCTGGGGCCAACGTCCTGACTTTC
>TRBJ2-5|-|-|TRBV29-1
CSVGRPDQEAQYF
TGCAGCGTTGGGAGGCCTGACCAAGAGGCCCAGTACTTC